This T cell receptor beta chain stems from a study of immune heterogeneity within non-small cell lung tumors. The authors amplified TCR beta CDR3 by multiplex PCR with 32 V and 13 J primers. TCRdb reprocessed the multiplex PCR reads via MiXCR and lists one record per CDR3 protein. The sample contains some 11,000 distinct CDR3 sequences, around 30% of which appear only once. The germline gives CDR1 SQVTM, CDR2 ANQGSEA. The CDR3 extends over 14 amino acids. The V and J ends lost 2 bases and 4 bases, in that order; junction bases with no gene match: 4. This clonotype was seen at least ten times. With roughly 600 ng used per sample, the template was genomic DNA from bulk tumor. Several spatially distant biopsies were obtained per primary tumor intraoperatively. Before undergoing curative surgery, patients had newly diagnosed non-small cell lung cancer that was untreated.

This clonotype was sampled from a woman aged 45-65 years with non-small cell lung cancer. This chain connects TRBV29-1 to TRBJ2-2; 7 nucleotides align to TRBD1. Sequenced material: lung tumor tissue. The CDR3 sequence is CSVERQGFTGELFF. CDR3 nucleotides: TGCAGCGTTGAACGACAGGGATTCACCGGGGAGCTGTTTTTT.